A single sample is the source of the 27 T cell receptor beta chains below, sequenced in a study of CD8 T cells in Susac syndrome. With random hexamers, reverse transcription was performed on about 0.5 to 1 ug of RNA. A single record per CDR3 protein comes from TCRdb applying MiXCR to the immunoSEQ multiplex PCR reads. This table holds about 210,000 distinct CDR3 sequences, approximately 93% found once. Sample: CD4+ T cells from PBMCs. Receptors originate from a human donor in good health.

CDR3 DNA: TGTGCCAGCAGCAGCGGGGGGGGCATGCAGTACGTC. This translates into CASSSGGGMQYV. This rearrangement joins TRBV7-9 to TRBJ2-7, with 10 positions matching TRBD2. The CDR3 covers 12 residues. Unmatched junction bases numbered 4, after V lost 5 bases and J lost 9 bases. Per the germline V gene, CDR1 is SEHNR and CDR2 is FQNEAQ (reference sequence).

This chain uses TRBV12-3 or TRBV12-4 with TRBJ1-1; D might be TRBD1 (6 bases). This CDR3 is 14 amino acids long. With 4 bases removed from V and 2 bases from J, the gap between germline ends came to 11 bases. The CDR3 protein is CASSSTGHNTEAFF. The CDR3 coding sequence is TGTGCCAGCAGTTCTACGGGACACAACACTGAAGCTTTCTTT.

The chain uses TRBV13 and TRBJ2-5, with 8 bases identical to TRBD1. This CDR3 has 15 residues. J gave up 4 bases and V 0 bases, and 4 bases lay outside the gene matches. Germline lookup yields CDR1 PRHDT and CDR2 FYEKMQ (reference sequence). CDR3 sequence reads: CASSLGTGVGETQYF. As DNA, the CDR3 is TGTGCCAGCAGCTTAGGGACAGGGGTTGGAGAGACCCAGTACTTC. The whole variable domain, remainder taken from reference TRBV13 and TRBJ2-5, is AAGVIQSPRHLIKEKRETATLKCYPIPRHDTVYWYQQGPGQDPQFLISFYEKMQSDKGSIPDRFSAQQFSDYHSELNMSSLELGDSALYFCASSLGTGVGETQYFGPGTRLLVL.

The chain employs TRBV7-3 and TRBJ2-2; D unclear. The CDR3 length is 16 residues. The germline CDR1 and CDR2 sequences are SGHTA and FQGTGA. The V gene lost 2 bases and the J gene lost 5 bases, with 15 bases spanning the gap. CDR3 sequence reads: CASSLGHLSVTGELFF. The CDR3 nucleotides are TGTGCCAGCAGCTTAGGGCACCTATCGGTGACCGGGGAGCTGTTTTTT.

The V gene is TRBV20-1, the J gene TRBJ2-5; no clear D. The germline V gene encodes CDR1 DFQATT and CDR2 SNEGSKA (reference sequence). The CDR3 extends over 12 amino acids. V was clipped by 2 bases and J by 5 bases, with 9 bases between them. CDR3 residues: CSARSVGETQYF. CDR3 DNA: TGCAGTGCTAGATCGGTGGGGGAGACCCAGTACTTC.

The V and J genes are TRBV7-2 and TRBJ1-2; perhaps TRBD1 as D (6 bases). The germline CDR1 and CDR2 sequences are SGHTA and FQGNSA. V lost 0 bases and J lost 7, with 12 bases in between. This CDR3 is 14 amino acids long. CDR3 bases: TGTGCCAGCAGCTTAGCCGAGGGGGGATCTGGCTACACCTTC. It codes for CASSLAEGGSGYTF.

Written as DNA, the CDR3 is TGTGCCAGCAGTTTAAATGTTGGGCCCCAGCATTTT. Protein: CASSLNVGPQHF. The chain links TRBV12-3 or TRBV12-4 to TRBJ1-5, with D unresolved. Trimming took 2 bases from V and 9 from J, leaving 8 bases between them. The CDR3 is 12 amino acids.

V and J are TRBV2 and TRBJ1-5, with D maybe TRBD1 (6 bases). The V gene lost 8 bases and the J gene lost 6 bases, with 20 bases spanning the gap. The CDR3 length is 15 residues. Germline loops: CDR1 SNHLY, CDR2 FYNNEI. This CDR3 reads CASRAGDGVGQPQHF. In DNA, the CDR3 is TGTGCCAGCCGAGCAGGGGACGGGGTAGGTCAGCCCCAGCATTTT. Full variable domain (missing parts from reference TRBV2 and TRBJ1-5): EPEVTQTPSHQVTQMGQEVILRCVPISNHLYFYWYRQILGQKVEFLVSFYNNEISEKSEIFDDQFSVERPDGSNFTLKIRSTKLEDSAMYFCASRAGDGVGQPQHFGDGTRLSIL.

This clonotype came up once. The V and J genes are TRBV12-3 or TRBV12-4 and TRBJ1-6, with D hard to call. There are 14 residues in the CDR3. V was cut by 5 bases and J by 2 bases, with 7 bases left in between. CDR3: CASSRRAYNSPLHF. CDR3 coding DNA: TGTGCCAGCAGTCGAAGGGCCTATAATTCACCCCTCCACTTT.

This clonotype was detected only once. The V gene is TRBV29-1, the J gene TRBJ2-7, with D possibly matching TRBD2 (6 bases). Germline CDR1 and CDR2: SQVTM and ANQGSEA. The CDR3 contains 12 residues. The CDR3 DNA follows: TGCGGATACAGGTCGGGGGTCAACGAGCAGTACTTC. Translating it yields CGYRSGVNEQYF.

The chain has TRBV3-1 and TRBJ1-2, with unresolved D. V was trimmed by 1 base and J by 6 bases, leaving 12 bases between them. The CDR3 spans 14 residues. CDR1 and CDR2 (germline): LGHDT, YNNKEL (reference sequence). CDR3 amino acids: CASSQVGSDHGYTF. CDR3 DNA: TGTGCCAGCAGCCAAGTGGGCAGCGACCATGGCTACACCTTC.

The chain is built from TRBV20-1 and TRBJ2-7; maybe TRBD2 (6 bases). This CDR3 is 15 amino acids long. The V and J ends lost 3 bases and 5 bases respectively, with 20 bases between them. Germline CDR1 reads DFQATT; CDR2 reads SNEGSKA (reference sequence). CDR3 DNA: TGCAGTGCTAGCTCGTCCGGGACTGGCAAGGACGAGCAGTACGTC. This sequence encodes CSASSSGTGKDEQYV.

The V and J genes are TRBV6-2 or TRBV6-3 and TRBJ2-3; D unclear. Germline V gives CDR1 MNHEY, CDR2 SVGEGT. The V end lost 6 bases, the J end lost 0 bases, and 22 bases lay between the germline ends. The CDR3 totals 18 residues. The CDR3 loop reads CASSFRPVATRSTDTQYF. DNA for the CDR3: TGTGCCAGCAGCTTTAGGCCCGTGGCTACACGTAGCACAGATACGCAGTATTTT.

The chain uses TRBV5-1 and TRBJ2-5, with TRBD1 matching 7 bases. V shed 2 bases and J 6 bases; nucleotides not matched to a gene: 4. CDR1 is SGHRS and CDR2 is YFSETQ in the germline V gene. The CDR3 sequence is 13 residues long. This CDR3 is CASSLGGLKTQYF. DNA for the CDR3: TGCGCCAGCAGCTTAGGGGGCTTGAAGACCCAGTACTTC.

V gene TRBV29-1 combines with J gene TRBJ2-5; 7 nucleotides match TRBD2. CDR3 length: 14 amino acids. The ends lost 1 base at V and 5 bases at J; junction bases unmatched: 7. Germline assignment: CDR1 SQVTM and CDR2 ANQGSEA. In nucleotides, the CDR3 is TGCAGCGTTGAAGGGCAGCGGGGAGGGGAGACCCAGTACTTC. This codes for CSVEGQRGGETQYF.

The chain is built from TRBV4-1 and TRBJ2-1, with D unresolved. There are 12 residues in the CDR3. Germline V gives CDR1 MGHRA, CDR2 YSYEKL. V shed 2 bases and J shed 10 bases, with 9 bases lying between them. The DNA for the CDR3 is TGCGCCAGCAGCCAAAGGATTGGGGAGCAGTTCTTC. Encoded protein: CASSQRIGEQFF.

This sequence joins TRBV5-1 and TRBJ1-2; TRBD1 aligns across 9 bases. Germline V CDR1 and CDR2: SGHRS, YFSETQ. V dropped 4 bases and J dropped 4; count of bases not matched to a gene: 5. The CDR3 consists of 14 residues. As DNA, the CDR3 is TGCGCCAGCAGCGCCGGACAGGGGTTCTATGGCTACACCTTC. Translated: CASSAGQGFYGYTF.

The rearrangement uses TRBV3-1 and TRBJ1-1; possible D gene TRBD1, 5 bases. This CDR3 region has 13 residues. V gave up 5 bases and J gave up 11 bases, with 18 bases separating them. Germline loops: CDR1 LGHDT, CDR2 YNNKEL (reference sequence). The CDR3 here is CASSIRSTGRAFF. The CDR3 coding sequence is TGTGCCAGCAGCATCAGAAGCACAGGACGCGCTTTCTTT.

Here the CDR3 reads CASSSDSNIQYF. DNA for the CDR3: TGTGCCAGCAGCTCGGACAGTAACATTCAGTACTTC. This chain joins TRBV13 and TRBJ2-4, with D possibly being TRBD1 (6 bases). Trimming removed 4 bases from V and 7 bases from J, with 8 bases in between. The CDR3 contains 12 residues. Germline-derived CDR1 and CDR2 are PRHDT and FYEKMQ (reference sequence).

V is TRBV7-2 and J is TRBJ1-2, with D perhaps matching TRBD1 (5 bases). Germline V gene data show CDR1 as SGHTA and CDR2 as FQGNSA. This CDR3 region has 15 residues. The V and J ends lost 7 bases and 1 base respectively, with 16 bases between them. The CDR3 region is CASTSSRGSNYGYTF. In DNA, the CDR3 is TGTGCCAGCACCTCAAGTCGGGGGAGTAACTATGGCTACACCTTC.

The V and J genes are TRBV29-1 and TRBJ2-7; tentatively, D is TRBD1 or TRBD2 (5 bases each). This CDR3 has 12 amino acids. Germline CDR1 and CDR2: SQVTM and ANQGSEA. V was cut by 8 bases and J by 5 bases, with 16 bases left in between. CDR3 amino acids: CSTRDGANEQYF. DNA of the CDR3: TGCAGCACCCGGGACGGGGCTAACGAGCAGTACTTC.

The chain uses TRBV5-1 and TRBJ2-5, with TRBD1 identical over 9 bases. This CDR3 spans 15 amino acids. Germline loops: CDR1 SGHRS, CDR2 YFSETQ. J gave up 4 bases and V 3 bases, and 7 bases lay outside the gene matches. The CDR3 is CASSWTGDGRETQYF. CDR3 DNA sequence: TGCGCCAGCAGCTGGACAGGGGATGGGAGAGAGACCCAGTACTTC.

The chain uses TRBV12-3 or TRBV12-4 and TRBJ1-2, with a weak D call TRBD1 (5 bases). There are 16 residues in the CDR3. Trimming shortened V by 6 bases and J by 8 bases, and 25 bases separated the two germline ends. The CDR3 sequence: CASSWEPRGKRKGYTF. In nucleotides, the CDR3 is TGTGCCAGCAGCTGGGAGCCGCGGGGGAAGAGGAAGGGCTACACCTTC.

The genes are TRBV20-1 and TRBJ2-5; 11 bases are shared with TRBD2. Germline V gene data show CDR1 as DFQATT and CDR2 as SNEGSKA (reference sequence). There are 14 residues in the CDR3. The V and J ends lost 5 bases and 4 bases, in that order; junction bases with no gene match: 6. The CDR3 DNA reads as TGCAGTGCTCCACTAGCGGGGGTGGGAGAGACCCAGTACTTC. As protein: CSAPLAGVGETQYF.

This chain uses TRBV20-1 with TRBJ1-1; D might be TRBD1 (5 bases). The CDR3 is 12 residues long. The V gene's germline CDR1 is DFQATT and CDR2 SNEGSKA (reference sequence). The germline V and J ends were trimmed by 1 base and 12 bases, with 15 bases remaining between them. The CDR3 is CSARVEPGGTFF. The CDR3 DNA sequence: TGCAGTGCTAGAGTGGAGCCGGGGGGGACTTTCTTT.

V usage is TRBV6-5 and J usage is TRBJ1-1; 7 bases are shared with TRBD1. Germline values: CDR1 MNHEY, CDR2 SVGAGI. CDR3 length: 13 residues. V was pared by 6 bases and J by 5 bases, with 6 bases of the junction left unmatched. The CDR3 DNA is TGTGCCAGCAGGAATTTACAGGGGACTGAAGCTTTCTTT. Amino acids: CASRNLQGTEAFF.

The chain links TRBV25-1 to TRBJ1-1; D not resolved. The CDR3 loop spans 15 amino acids. Germline lookup yields CDR1 MGHDK and CDR2 SYGVNS. Deletions cut 4 bases from V and 11 bases from J, with 23 bases between. The CDR3 DNA reads as TGTGCCAGCAGTGCGCGGCTCGGCACCCCTTCGTTGGCTTTCTTT. Its protein product is CASSARLGTPSLAFF.